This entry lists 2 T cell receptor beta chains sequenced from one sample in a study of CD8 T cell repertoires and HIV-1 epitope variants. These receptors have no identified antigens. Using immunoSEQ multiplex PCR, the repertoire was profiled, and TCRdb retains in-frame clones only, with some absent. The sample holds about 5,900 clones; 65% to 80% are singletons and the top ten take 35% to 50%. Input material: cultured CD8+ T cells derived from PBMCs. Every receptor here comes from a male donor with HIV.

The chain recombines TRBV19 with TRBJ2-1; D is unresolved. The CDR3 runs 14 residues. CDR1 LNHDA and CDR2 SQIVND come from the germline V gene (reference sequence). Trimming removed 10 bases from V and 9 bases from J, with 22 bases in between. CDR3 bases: TGTGCCATCAATAGTGGATTGGGGTCTGCTGAGCAGTTCTTC. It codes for CAINSGLGSAEQFF. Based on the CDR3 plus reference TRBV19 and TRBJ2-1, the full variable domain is DGGITQSPKYLFRKEGQNVTLSCEQNLNHDAMYWYRQDPGQGLRLIYYSQIVNDFQKGDIAEGYSVSREKKESFPLTVTSAQKNPTAFYLCAINSGLGSAEQFFGPGTRLTVL.

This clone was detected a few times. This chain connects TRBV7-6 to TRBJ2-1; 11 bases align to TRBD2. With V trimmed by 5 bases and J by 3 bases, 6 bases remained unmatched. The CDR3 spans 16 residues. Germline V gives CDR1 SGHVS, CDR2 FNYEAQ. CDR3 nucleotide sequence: TGTGCCAGCAGCCGAGGGACTAGCGGAATCTACAATGAGCAGTTCTTC. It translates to CASSRGTSGIYNEQFF.